Below, 15 T cell receptor beta chains from the same sample are listed, as sequenced in a study of T cell changes during pregnancy in multiple sclerosis. Profiled with immunoSEQ multiplex PCR; TCRdb holds only in-frame clones, not every one. The repertoire holds 85,000 to 90,000 clones, approximately 93% seen once, with about 1.7% in the top ten. The material sequenced was peripheral blood, taken after pregnancy. The receptor set was obtained from a female donor in good health, enrolled as a control in a pregnancy study.

The genes are TRBV28 and TRBJ1-1; D possibly corresponds to TRBD1 (5 bases). Germline CDR1 MDHEN, CDR2 SYDVKM. Trimming removed 3 bases at V and 3 bases at J, with 8 bases between. The CDR3 contains 13 residues. The CDR3 DNA is TGTGCCAGCAGTTTCACGGGGGACACTGAAGCTTTCTTT. This encodes CASSFTGDTEAFF.

This chain joins TRBV6-1 and TRBJ1-5; TRBD1 aligns across 7 bases. The CDR3 has 13 amino acids. V trimming: 7 bases; J trimming: 5 bases; junction bases outside the gene matches: 5. CDR1 and CDR2 (germline): MNHNS, SASEGT. The CDR3 sequence is CASKGTEYQPQHF. The CDR3 DNA reads TGTGCCAGCAAAGGGACAGAGTATCAGCCCCAGCATTTT.

The gene calls are TRBV11-3 and TRBJ2-1; 8 nucleotides line up with TRBD1. Unmatched junction bases numbered 6, after V lost 1 base and J lost 1 base. The CDR3 extends over 17 amino acids. The V gene's germline CDR1 is SGHNT and CDR2 YENEEA. DNA of the CDR3: TGTGCCAGCAGCTTAGCTGGGACAGGAGTATCCTACAATGAGCAGTTCTTC. This translates into CASSLAGTGVSYNEQFF.

The genes are TRBV12-5 and TRBJ2-3; a possible D gene is TRBD1 (7 bases). V gave up 11 bases and J gave up 5 bases, with 17 bases separating them. The germline V gene encodes CDR1 LGHNT and CDR2 FRNRAP. The CDR3 covers 13 residues. CDR3 sequence reads: CAGAGGWEDTQYF. The CDR3 DNA reads as TGTGCTGGCGCAGGGGGGTGGGAAGATACGCAGTATTTT.

The V and J genes are TRBV5-6 and TRBJ1-1; possible D gene TRBD1, 5 bases. The germline V gene encodes CDR1 SGHDT and CDR2 YYEEEE. V was trimmed by 4 bases and J by 1 base, leaving 8 bases between them. The CDR3 sequence is 13 residues long. The CDR3 protein is CASSPGGNTEAFF. In nucleotides, the CDR3 is TGTGCCAGCAGCCCCGGGGGGAACACTGAAGCTTTCTTT.

The V gene is TRBV28, the J gene TRBJ2-2; maybe TRBD1 (6 bases). Germline-derived CDR1 and CDR2 are MDHEN and SYDVKM. The CDR3 contains 13 residues. V was pared by 8 bases and J by 2 bases, with 9 bases between. For the CDR3, the DNA is TGTGCCAGCTTGGGACAAAACACCGGGGAGCTGTTTTTT. It is translated as CASLGQNTGELFF.

The rearrangement joins TRBV9 to TRBJ2-3; TRBD2 is a possible D gene (5 bases). V gave up 3 bases and J gave up 0 bases, with 8 bases separating them. Germline CDR1 reads SGDLS; CDR2 reads YYNGEE. CDR3 length: 14 amino acids. For the CDR3, the DNA is TGTGCCAGCAGCGCTCTAGCAAGCACAGATACGCAGTATTTT. Residues: CASSALASTDTQYF.

Only one count was recorded for this clone. V is TRBV7-2 and J is TRBJ2-1, with 13 bases lining up with TRBD2. The germline gives CDR1 SGHTA, CDR2 FQGNSA. The V segment lost 5 bases and the J segment 0 bases; nucleotides outside the gene matches: 7. The length of the CDR3 is 18 residues. Written as DNA, the CDR3 is TGTGCCAGCAGCCCATGGACTAGCGGGAGTTTCTCCTACAATGAGCAGTTCTTC. This translates into CASSPWTSGSFSYNEQFF.

This rearrangement joins TRBV19 to TRBJ2-1; the match to TRBD2 covers 9 bases. Germline V CDR1 and CDR2: LNHDA, SQIVND (reference sequence). Unmatched junction bases numbered 2, after V lost 3 bases and J lost 2 bases. CDR3 length: 15 residues. DNA of the CDR3: TGTGCCAGTAGTATTAGCGGGAGCCCCTACAATGAGCAGTTCTTC. Translated, it gives CASSISGSPYNEQFF.

The V call is TRBV10-3, the J call TRBJ2-1, with D tentatively TRBD1 (6 bases). There are 13 residues in the CDR3. Deletions cut 8 bases from V and 7 bases from J, with 15 bases between. Germline V gene sequence: CDR1 ENHRY, CDR2 SYGVKD. The CDR3 DNA reads TGTGCCATCTCGGGCAGGGGAGAAAATGAGCAGTTCTTC. Amino acid sequence: CAISGRGENEQFF.

The CDR3 DNA reads TGTGCCAGTAGTACCCCCGGTGGTGGTAAGGGCTACACCTTC. Protein: CASSTPGGGKGYTF. The rearrangement joins TRBV19 to TRBJ1-2, with D unresolved. The length of the CDR3 is 14 residues. Trimming stripped 4 bases from V and 8 bases from J, with 17 bases between. CDR1 is LNHDA and CDR2 is SQIVND in the germline V gene (reference sequence).

The sample holds one count of this clone. V gene TRBV19 combines with J gene TRBJ2-3; 10 bases align to TRBD1. The germline gives CDR1 LNHDA, CDR2 SQIVND (reference sequence). V lost 10 bases and J lost 4; bases outside the gene matches: 2. CDR3 size: 12 residues. As DNA, the CDR3 is TGTGCCACAGGGACAGGGGCAGATACGCAGTATTTT. Its translation is CATGTGADTQYF.

This clone was found a few times. CDR3 in amino acids: CASSLGQGFGNTIYF. As DNA, the CDR3 is TGCGCCAGCAGCTTGGGACAAGGCTTCGGAAACACCATATATTTT. The chain uses TRBV5-1 and TRBJ1-3; no clear D. V was trimmed by 0 bases and J by 4 bases, leaving 11 bases between them. There are 15 residues in the CDR3. Germline V gene sequence: CDR1 SGHRS, CDR2 YFSETQ. Combining the CDR3 with reference TRBV5-1 and TRBJ1-3 gives the whole variable domain KAGVTQTPRYLIKTRGQQVTLSCSPISGHRSVSWYQQTPGQGLQFLFEYFSETQRNKGNFPGRFSGRQFSNSRSEMNVSTLELGDSALYLCASSLGQGFGNTIYFGEGSWLTVV.

This clone came up once. J is TRBJ2-7 and V is TRBV19, with 8 bases that match TRBD1. With V trimmed by 5 bases and J by 6 bases, 9 bases remained unmatched. The V gene's germline CDR1 is LNHDA and CDR2 SQIVND (reference sequence). This CDR3 is built from 14 residues. The DNA for the CDR3 is TGTGCCAGTAGTGCCCGACAGGGGAAAGGCGAGCAGTACTTC. Amino acids: CASSARQGKGEQYF.

The V and J genes are TRBV6-5 and TRBJ2-7; D gene uncertain. Deletions cut 11 bases from V and 3 bases from J, with 17 bases between. CDR3 length: 13 amino acids. Germline V lookup: CDR1 MNHEY, CDR2 SVGAGI. CDR3 bases: TGTGCCTCGACACCCTCGTCCCGCTACGAGCAGTACTTC. It codes for CASTPSSRYEQYF.